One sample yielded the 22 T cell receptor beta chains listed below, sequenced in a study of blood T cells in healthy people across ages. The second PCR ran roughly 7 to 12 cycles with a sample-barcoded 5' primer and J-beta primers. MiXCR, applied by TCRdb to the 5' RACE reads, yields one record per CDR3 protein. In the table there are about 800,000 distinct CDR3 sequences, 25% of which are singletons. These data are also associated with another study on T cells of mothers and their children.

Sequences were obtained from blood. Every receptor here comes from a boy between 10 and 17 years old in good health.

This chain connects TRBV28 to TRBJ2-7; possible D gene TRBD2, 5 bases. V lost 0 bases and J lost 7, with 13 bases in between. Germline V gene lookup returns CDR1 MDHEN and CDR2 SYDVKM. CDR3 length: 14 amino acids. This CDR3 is CASSLWGSGTEQYF. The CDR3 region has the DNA TGTGCCAGCAGTTTATGGGGGAGCGGTACGGAGCAGTACTTC.

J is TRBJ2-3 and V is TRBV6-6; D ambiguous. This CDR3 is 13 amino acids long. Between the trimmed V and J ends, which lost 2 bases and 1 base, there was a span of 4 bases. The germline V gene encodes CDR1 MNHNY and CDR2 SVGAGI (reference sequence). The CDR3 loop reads CASSYPGTDTQYF. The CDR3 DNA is TGTGCCAGCAGTTACCCCGGCACAGATACGCAGTATTTT.

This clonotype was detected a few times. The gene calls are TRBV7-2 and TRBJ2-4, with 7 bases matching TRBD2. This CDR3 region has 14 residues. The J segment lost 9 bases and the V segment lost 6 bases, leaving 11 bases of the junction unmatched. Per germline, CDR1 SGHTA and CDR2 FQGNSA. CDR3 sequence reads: CASSSGLDEGIQYF. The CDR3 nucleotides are TGTGCCAGCAGTTCCGGACTAGACGAGGGCATTCAGTACTTC.

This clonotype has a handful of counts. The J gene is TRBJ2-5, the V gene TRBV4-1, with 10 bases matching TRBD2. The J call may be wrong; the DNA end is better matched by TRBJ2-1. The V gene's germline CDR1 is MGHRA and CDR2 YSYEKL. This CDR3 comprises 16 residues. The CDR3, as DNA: TGCGCCAGCAGCCTTCTGACTAGCGGGTCTTACAATGAGCAGTTCTTC. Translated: CASSLLTSGSYNEQFF.

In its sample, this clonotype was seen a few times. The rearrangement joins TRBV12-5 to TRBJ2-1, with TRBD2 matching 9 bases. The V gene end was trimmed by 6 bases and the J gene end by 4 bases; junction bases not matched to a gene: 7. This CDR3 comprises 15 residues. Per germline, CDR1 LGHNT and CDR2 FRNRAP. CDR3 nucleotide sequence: TGTGCTAGTGGGAATCTAGCGGGGCTATACAATGAGCAGTTCTTC. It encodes CASGNLAGLYNEQFF.

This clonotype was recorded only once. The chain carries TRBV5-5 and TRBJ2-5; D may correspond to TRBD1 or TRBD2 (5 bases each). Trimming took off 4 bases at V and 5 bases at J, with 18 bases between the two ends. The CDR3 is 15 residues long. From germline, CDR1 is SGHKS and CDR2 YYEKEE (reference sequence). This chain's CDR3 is CASSTGTPHRETQYF. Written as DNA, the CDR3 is TGTGCCAGCAGCACCGGGACCCCCCATAGGGAGACCCAGTACTTC.

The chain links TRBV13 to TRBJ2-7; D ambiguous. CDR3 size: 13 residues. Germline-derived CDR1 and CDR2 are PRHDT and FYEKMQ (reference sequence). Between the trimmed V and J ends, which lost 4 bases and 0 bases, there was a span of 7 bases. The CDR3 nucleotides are TGTGCCAGCAGCTGGGCGAGCTCCTACGAGCAGTACTTC. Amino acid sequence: CASSWASSYEQYF.

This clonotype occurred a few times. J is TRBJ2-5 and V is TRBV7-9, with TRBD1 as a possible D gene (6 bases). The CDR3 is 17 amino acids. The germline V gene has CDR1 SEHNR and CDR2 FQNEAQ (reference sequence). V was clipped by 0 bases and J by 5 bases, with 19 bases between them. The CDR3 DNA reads TGTGCCAGCAGCTTAGCGATGGGAACAGGGATCGGGGAGACCCAGTACTTC. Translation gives CASSLAMGTGIGETQYF.

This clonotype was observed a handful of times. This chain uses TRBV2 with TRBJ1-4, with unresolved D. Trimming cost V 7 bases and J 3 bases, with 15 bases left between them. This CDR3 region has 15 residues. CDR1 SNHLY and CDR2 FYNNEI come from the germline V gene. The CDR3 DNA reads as TGTGCCAGCACCCCGGGGAGGTTTTCTAATGAAAAACTGTTTTTT. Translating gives CASTPGRFSNEKLFF.

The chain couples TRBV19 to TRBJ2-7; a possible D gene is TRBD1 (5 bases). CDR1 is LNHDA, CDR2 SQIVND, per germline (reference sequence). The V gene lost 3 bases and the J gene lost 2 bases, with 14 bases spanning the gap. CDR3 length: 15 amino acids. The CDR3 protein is CASSMLAGWPYEQYF. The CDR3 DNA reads TGTGCCAGTAGTATGTTGGCAGGGTGGCCCTACGAGCAGTACTTC.

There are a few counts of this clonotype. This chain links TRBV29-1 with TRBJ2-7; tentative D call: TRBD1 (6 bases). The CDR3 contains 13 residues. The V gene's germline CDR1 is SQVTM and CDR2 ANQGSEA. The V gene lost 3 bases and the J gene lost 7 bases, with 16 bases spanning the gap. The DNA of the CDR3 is TGCAGCGTTGAGTCGCAGGGGCGAAGGGAGCAGTACTTC. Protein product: CSVESQGRREQYF.

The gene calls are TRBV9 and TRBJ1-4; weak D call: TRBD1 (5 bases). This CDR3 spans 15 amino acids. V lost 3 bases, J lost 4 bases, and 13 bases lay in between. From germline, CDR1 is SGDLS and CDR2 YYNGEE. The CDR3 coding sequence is TGTGCCAGCAGCGACGGGGGACTAGGTAATGAAAAACTGTTTTTT. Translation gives CASSDGGLGNEKLFF.

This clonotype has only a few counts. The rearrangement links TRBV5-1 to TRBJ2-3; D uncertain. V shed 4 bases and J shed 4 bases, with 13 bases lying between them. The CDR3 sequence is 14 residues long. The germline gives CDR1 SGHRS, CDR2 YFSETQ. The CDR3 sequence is CASSINQESDTQYF. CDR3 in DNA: TGCGCCAGCAGCATTAATCAGGAATCAGATACGCAGTATTTT.

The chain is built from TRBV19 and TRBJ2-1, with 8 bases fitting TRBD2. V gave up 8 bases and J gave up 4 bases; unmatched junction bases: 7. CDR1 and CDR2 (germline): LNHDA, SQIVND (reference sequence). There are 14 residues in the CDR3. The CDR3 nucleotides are TGTGCCAGTGGAGCGGCTAGCGGGTACAATGAGCAGTTCTTC. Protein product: CASGAASGYNEQFF.

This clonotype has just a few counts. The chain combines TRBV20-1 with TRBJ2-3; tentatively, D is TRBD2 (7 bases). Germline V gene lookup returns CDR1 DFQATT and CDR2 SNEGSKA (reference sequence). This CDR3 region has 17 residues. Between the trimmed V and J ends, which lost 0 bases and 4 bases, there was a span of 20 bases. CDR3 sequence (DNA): TGCAGTGCTAGAGACCTAGGGGGGGGCGCAGCCCCAGATACGCAGTATTTT. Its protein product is CSARDLGGGAAPDTQYF.

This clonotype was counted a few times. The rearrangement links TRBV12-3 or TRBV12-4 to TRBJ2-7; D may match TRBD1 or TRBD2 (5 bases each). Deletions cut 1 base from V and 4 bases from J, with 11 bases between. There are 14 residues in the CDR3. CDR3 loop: CASSLGGALYEQYF. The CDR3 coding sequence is TGTGCCAGCAGTTTAGGAGGGGCCTTATACGAGCAGTACTTC.

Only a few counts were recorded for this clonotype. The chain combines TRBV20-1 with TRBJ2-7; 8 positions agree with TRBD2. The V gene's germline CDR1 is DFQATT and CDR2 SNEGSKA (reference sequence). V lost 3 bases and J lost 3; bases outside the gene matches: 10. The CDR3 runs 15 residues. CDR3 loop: CSASSRASGLYEQYF. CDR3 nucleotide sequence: TGCAGTGCTAGTTCTCGGGCTAGCGGGCTCTACGAGCAGTACTTC.

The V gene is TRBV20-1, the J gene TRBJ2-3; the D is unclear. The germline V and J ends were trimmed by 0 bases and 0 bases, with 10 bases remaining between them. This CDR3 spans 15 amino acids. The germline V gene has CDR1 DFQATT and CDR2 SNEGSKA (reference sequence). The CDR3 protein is CSARDPAYSTDTQYF. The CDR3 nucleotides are TGCAGTGCTAGAGACCCAGCATATAGCACAGATACGCAGTATTTT.

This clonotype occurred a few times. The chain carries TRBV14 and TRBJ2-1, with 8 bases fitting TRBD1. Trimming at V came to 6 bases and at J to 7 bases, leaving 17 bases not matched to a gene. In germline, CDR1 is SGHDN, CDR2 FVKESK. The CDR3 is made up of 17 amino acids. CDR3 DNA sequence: TGTGCCAGCAGTTCACGGTTCGGGACAGGATATTGGAATGAGCAGTTCTTC. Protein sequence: CASSSRFGTGYWNEQFF.

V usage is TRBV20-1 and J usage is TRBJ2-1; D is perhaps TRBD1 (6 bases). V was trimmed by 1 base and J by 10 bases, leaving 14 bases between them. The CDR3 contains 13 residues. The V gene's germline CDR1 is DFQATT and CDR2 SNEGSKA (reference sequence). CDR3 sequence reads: CSARGFRGREQFF. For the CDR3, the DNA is TGCAGTGCTAGAGGTTTCAGGGGAAGAGAGCAGTTCTTC.

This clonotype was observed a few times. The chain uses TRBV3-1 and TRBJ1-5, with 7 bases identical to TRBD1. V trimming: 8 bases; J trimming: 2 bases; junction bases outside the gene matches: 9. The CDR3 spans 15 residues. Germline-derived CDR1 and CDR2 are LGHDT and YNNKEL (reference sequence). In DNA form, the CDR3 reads TGTGCCAGCGGCCCCCGACAGGGTGGCAATCAGCCCCAGCATTTT. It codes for CASGPRQGGNQPQHF.

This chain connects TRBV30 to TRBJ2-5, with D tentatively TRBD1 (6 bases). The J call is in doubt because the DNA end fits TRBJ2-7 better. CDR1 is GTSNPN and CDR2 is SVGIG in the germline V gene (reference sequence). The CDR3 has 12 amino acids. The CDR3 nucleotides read TGTGCCTGGGGTTACAGGGTTTACGAGCAGTACTTC. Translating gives CAWGYRVYEQYF.